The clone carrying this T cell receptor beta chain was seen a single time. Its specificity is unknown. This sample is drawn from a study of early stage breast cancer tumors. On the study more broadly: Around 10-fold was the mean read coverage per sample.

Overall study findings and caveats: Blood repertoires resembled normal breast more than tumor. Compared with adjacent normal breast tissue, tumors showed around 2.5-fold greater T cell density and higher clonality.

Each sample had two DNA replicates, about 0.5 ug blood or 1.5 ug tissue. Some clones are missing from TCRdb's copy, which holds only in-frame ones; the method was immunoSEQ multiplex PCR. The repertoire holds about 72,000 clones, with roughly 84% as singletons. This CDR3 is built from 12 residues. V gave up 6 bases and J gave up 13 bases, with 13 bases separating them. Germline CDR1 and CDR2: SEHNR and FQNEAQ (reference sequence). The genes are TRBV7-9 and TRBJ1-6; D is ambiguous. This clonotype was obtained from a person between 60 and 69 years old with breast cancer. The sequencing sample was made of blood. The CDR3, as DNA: TGTGCCAGCAGTTCCGCCGGGTCGCCCCTCCACTTT. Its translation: CASSSAGSPLHF.